This T cell receptor beta chain was identified during a study of shared clonotypes between healthy human individuals. This clone was detected ten times or more. The protocol was immunoSEQ multiplex PCR, while the TCRdb copy is restricted to in-frame clones and leaves out a portion. The sample lists approximately 1,000,000 clones, approximately 77% occurring once. The CDR3 spans 19 residues. Germline CDR1 reads SGHTA; CDR2 reads FQGNSA. The trim removed 6 bases at V and 2 bases at J, leaving 18 bases unmatched. This chain joins TRBV7-2 and TRBJ2-2, with 7 positions matching TRBD2. The receptor was isolated from a man younger than 35 in good health. Some clones in this sample may be carry-over from other donors' samples. Specimen: memory CD4+ T cells from PBMCs. Sample subset: CD45RA-negative fraction. As DNA, the CDR3 is TGTGCCAGCAGTCTCGTCCCCCCAGCGGGGCCTTATAACACCGGGGAGCTGTTTTTT. Protein product: CASSLVPPAGPYNTGELFF.